Listed below are T cell receptor beta chains from one sample, sequenced in a study of blood T cell repertoires in COVID-19. Method: immunoSEQ multiplex PCR; TCRdb's copy keeps in-frame clones and lacks some. The table includes around 200,000 clones, 70% to 90% detected once. Source material: PBMCs or T cells enriched from blood (not recorded which). These receptors were collected from a woman in her thirties or forties with acute COVID-19. The CDR3 runs from the conserved cysteine through the conserved F or W. A D gene is named only where the DNA matches it firmly. Expanded clones are given a class, and other clones once, few, many or no size at all.

J gene: TRBJ1-2
V gene: TRBV7-9
D gene: -
clone size: -
CDR3 protein: CASGTQSNYGYTF
CDR3 DNA: TGTGCCAGCGGGACACAAAGTAACTATGGCTACACCTTC

J gene: TRBJ2-1
V gene: TRBV9
D gene: TRBD1
clone size: once
CDR3 protein: CASSAAGTGDNEQFF
CDR3 DNA: TGTGCCAGCAGCGCGGCCGGGACAGGGGACAATGAGCAGTTCTTC

J gene: TRBJ2-1
V gene: TRBV19
D gene: -
clone size: once
CDR3 protein: CASSIDGIDEQFF
CDR3 DNA: TGTGCCAGTAGTATAGACGGGATCGATGAGCAGTTCTTC

J gene: TRBJ2-2
V gene: TRBV6-5
D gene: TRBD1
clone size: -
CDR3 protein: CASTGQGDGELFF
CDR3 DNA: TGTGCCAGCACGGGACAGGGGGACGGGGAGCTGTTTTTT

J gene: TRBJ2-7
V gene: TRBV5-4
D gene: TRBD1
clone size: -
CDR3 protein: CASSGTVGRHYEQYF
CDR3 DNA: TGTGCCAGCAGCGGGACAGTCGGACGTCACTACGAGCAGTACTTC

J gene: TRBJ2-4
V gene: TRBV6-6
D gene: -
clone size: -
CDR3 protein: CASSQRRGARNVDIQYF
CDR3 DNA: TGTGCCAGCAGTCAAAGACGGGGGGCCCGCAATGTGGACATTCAGTACTTC

J gene: TRBJ2-5
V gene: TRBV5-4
D gene: -
clone size: -
CDR3 protein: CASSLESNQETQYF
CDR3 DNA: TGTGCCAGCAGCTTGGAATCAAATCAAGAGACCCAGTACTTC

J gene: TRBJ1-5
V gene: TRBV5-1
D gene: -
clone size: -
CDR3 protein: CASSLAPGNQPQHF
CDR3 DNA: TGCGCCAGCAGCTTGGCCCCAGGCAATCAGCCCCAGCATTTT

J gene: TRBJ1-3
V gene: TRBV3-1/TRBV3-2
D gene: TRBD1
clone size: -
CDR3 protein: CASSRTLGTVGNTIYF
CDR3 DNA: TGTGCCAGCAGCCGCACCCTCGGGACAGTTGGAAACACCATATATTTT

J gene: TRBJ1-4
V gene: TRBV27
D gene: -
clone size: -
CDR3 protein: CASRAKGIFMTADNEKLFF
CDR3 DNA: TGTGCCAGCAGGGCTAAGGGGATTTTTATGACCGCCGATAATGAAAAACTGTTTTTT

J gene: TRBJ2-2
V gene: TRBV9
D gene: -
clone size: -
CDR3 protein: CASSGTGIIPGELFF
CDR3 DNA: TGTGCCAGCAGCGGAACAGGGATTATCCCCGGGGAGCTGTTTTTT